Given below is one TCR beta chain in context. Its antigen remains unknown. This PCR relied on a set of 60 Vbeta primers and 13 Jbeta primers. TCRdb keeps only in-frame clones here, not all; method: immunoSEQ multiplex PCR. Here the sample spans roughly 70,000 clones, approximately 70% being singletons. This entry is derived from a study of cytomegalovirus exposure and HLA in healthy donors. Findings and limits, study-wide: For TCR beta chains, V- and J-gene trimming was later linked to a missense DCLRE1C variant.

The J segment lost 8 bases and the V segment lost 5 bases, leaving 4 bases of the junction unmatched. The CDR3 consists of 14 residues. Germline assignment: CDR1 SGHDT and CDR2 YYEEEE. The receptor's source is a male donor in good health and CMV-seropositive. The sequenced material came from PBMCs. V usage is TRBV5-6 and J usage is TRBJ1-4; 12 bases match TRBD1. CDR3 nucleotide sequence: TGTGCCAGCAGTACCGGGACAGGGGGCGAAAAACTGTTTTTT. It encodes CASSTGTGGEKLFF.